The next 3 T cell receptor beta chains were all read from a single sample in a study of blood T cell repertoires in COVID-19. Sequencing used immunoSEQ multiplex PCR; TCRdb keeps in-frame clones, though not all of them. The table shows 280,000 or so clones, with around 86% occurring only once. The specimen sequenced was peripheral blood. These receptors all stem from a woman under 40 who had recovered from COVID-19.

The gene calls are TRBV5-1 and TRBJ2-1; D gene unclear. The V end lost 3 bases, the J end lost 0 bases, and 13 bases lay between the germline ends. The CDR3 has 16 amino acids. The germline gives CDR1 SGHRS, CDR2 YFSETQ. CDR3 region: CASSSQSGTSYNEQFF. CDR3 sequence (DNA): TGCGCCAGCAGCTCCCAGTCGGGTACCTCCTACAATGAGCAGTTCTTC. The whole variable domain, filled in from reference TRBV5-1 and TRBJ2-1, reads KAGVTQTPRYLIKTRGQQVTLSCSPISGHRSVSWYQQTPGQGLQFLFEYFSETQRNKGNFPGRFSGRQFSNSRSEMNVSTLELGDSALYLCASSSQSGTSYNEQFFGPGTRLTVL.

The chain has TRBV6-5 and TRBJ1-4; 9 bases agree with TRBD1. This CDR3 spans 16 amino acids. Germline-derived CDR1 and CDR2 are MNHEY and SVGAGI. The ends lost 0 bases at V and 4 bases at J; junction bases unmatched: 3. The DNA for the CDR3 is TGTGCCAGCAGTTACTCGGACAGGGGATATAATGAAAAACTGTTTTTT. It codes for CASSYSDRGYNEKLFF.

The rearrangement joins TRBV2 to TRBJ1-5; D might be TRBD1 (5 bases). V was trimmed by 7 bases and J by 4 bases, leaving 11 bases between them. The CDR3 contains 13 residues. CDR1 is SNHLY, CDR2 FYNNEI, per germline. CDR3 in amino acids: CASKPGQNQPQHF. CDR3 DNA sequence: TGTGCCAGCAAGCCAGGGCAAAATCAGCCCCAGCATTTT.